This passage covers 27 T cell receptor beta chains from one sample sequenced in a study of monozygotic twins with cystic fibrosis. Repertoires were generated with immunoSEQ multiplex PCR, while TCRdb's copy carries only in-frame clones and drops some. Among around 27,000 clones listed, about 96% were seen once. The sequencing input was blood. These receptors all come from a girl aged 2 to 9 with cystic fibrosis.

This rearrangement joins TRBV5-1 to TRBJ2-5; 11 bases are shared with TRBD1. The CDR3 runs 16 residues. The germline CDR1 and CDR2 sequences are SGHRS and YFSETQ. V lost 0 bases and J lost 4; bases outside the gene matches: 5. In DNA form, the CDR3 reads TGCGCCAGCAGCTTGGGGGACAGGGGGAACGGAGAGACCCAGTACTTC. Translated: CASSLGDRGNGETQYF.

The CDR3 spells CRAQVFPEAFF. The DNA of the CDR3 is TGCAGGGCACAGGTTTTTCCTGAAGCTTTCTTT. The chain is built from TRBV20-1 and TRBJ1-1; D perhaps matches TRBD1 (5 bases). Germline V CDR1 and CDR2: DFQATT, SNEGSKA (reference sequence). CDR3 length equals 11 residues.

The V and J genes are TRBV9 and TRBJ2-1; 7 positions agree with TRBD2. The CDR3 runs 15 residues. Trimming cost V 0 bases and J 7 bases; bases outside gene matches: 7. Germline V lookup: CDR1 SGDLS, CDR2 YYNGEE. The CDR3 DNA reads as TGTGCCAGCAGCGTAGCAGCGGGGAGCCTGAATGAGCAGTTCTTC. It translates to CASSVAAGSLNEQFF. Full variable domain (remainder filled in from reference TRBV9 and TRBJ2-1): DSGVTQTPKHLITATGQRVTLRCSPRSGDLSVYWYQQSLDQGLQFLIQYYNGEERAKGNILERFSAQQFPDLHSELNLSSLELGDSALYFCASSVAAGSLNEQFFGPGTRLTVL.

This chain uses TRBV6-4 with TRBJ2-5; unclear D gene. CDR1 is MRHNA and CDR2 is SNTAGT in the germline V gene. V lost 3 bases, J lost 9 bases, and 14 bases lay in between. There are 13 residues in the CDR3. The CDR3 DNA is TGTGCCAGCAGTGAAAAGGGAACGGTCGCCCAGTACTTC. Translated: CASSEKGTVAQYF.

This chain uses TRBV6-5 with TRBJ2-2, with 9 bases that match TRBD1. Germline lookup yields CDR1 MNHEY and CDR2 SVGAGI. Unmatched junction bases numbered 3, after V lost 2 bases and J lost 5 bases. The length of the CDR3 is 15 residues. The CDR3 sequence is CASSYRGTGTGELFF. CDR3 DNA: TGTGCCAGCAGTTACCGTGGGACAGGGACCGGGGAGCTGTTTTTT.

CDR3 DNA sequence: TGTGCCACCAGCGGACTACTAGCGGGGGCTAACACAGATACGCAGTATTTT. Translating gives CATSGLLAGANTDTQYF. This chain links TRBV15 with TRBJ2-3, with 11 bases lining up with TRBD2. The CDR3 runs to 17 residues. V dropped 5 bases and J dropped 2; count of bases not matched to a gene: 9. Germline assignment: CDR1 LNHNV and CDR2 YYDKDF (reference sequence).

V is TRBV9 and J is TRBJ2-6, with D hard to call. Germline values: CDR1 SGDLS, CDR2 YYNGEE. CDR3 length equals 12 residues. Trimming shortened V by 7 bases and J by 2 bases, and 4 bases separated the two germline ends. The CDR3 here is CASQTGANVLTF. CDR3 in DNA: TGTGCCAGCCAAACTGGGGCCAACGTCCTGACTTTC.

The V call is TRBV19, the J call TRBJ2-6; perhaps TRBD2 as D (5 bases). The CDR3 is made up of 14 amino acids. The V and J ends lost 5 bases and 4 bases respectively, with 9 bases between them. Looked up from germline, CDR1 is LNHDA and CDR2 is SQIVND (reference sequence). The CDR3 spells CASSRGSGANVLTF. The CDR3 nucleotides are TGTGCCAGTAGTCGGGGAAGCGGGGCCAACGTCCTGACTTTC.

This clone was counted once. The rearrangement joins TRBV30 to TRBJ1-2, with D uncertain. V shed 4 bases and J shed 2 bases, with 8 bases lying between them. Per germline, CDR1 GTSNPN and CDR2 SVGIG (reference sequence). The CDR3 has 12 amino acids. The CDR3 protein is CAWITPNYGYTF. The CDR3 DNA is TGTGCCTGGATTACTCCCAACTATGGCTACACCTTC.

This sequence joins TRBV6-5 and TRBJ2-1; possibly TRBD1 for D (5 bases). This CDR3 region has 11 residues. CDR1 MNHEY and CDR2 SVGAGI come from the germline V gene. Trimming pared 8 bases from V and 4 bases from J, leaving 6 bases between. The DNA of the CDR3 is TGTGCCAGCCGGACATACAATGAGCAGTTCTTC. Translation gives CASRTYNEQFF.

V and J are TRBV13 and TRBJ2-1, with 13 nucleotides matching TRBD2. Germline V lookup: CDR1 PRHDT, CDR2 FYEKMQ (reference sequence). The CDR3 extends over 18 amino acids. V lost 0 bases to trimming and J lost 0 bases; unmatched junction nucleotides: 2. The CDR3 region is CASSLGGLAGNSYNEQFF. CDR3 bases: TGTGCCAGCAGCTTAGGGGGACTAGCGGGAAACTCCTACAATGAGCAGTTCTTC.

The J gene is TRBJ2-5, the V gene TRBV12-5, with 8 bases lining up with TRBD2. The V gene's germline CDR1 is LGHNT and CDR2 FRNRAP. Trimming cost V 5 bases and J 12 bases; bases outside gene matches: 8. This CDR3 has 12 residues. The CDR3 spells CASGATLAGKYF. The DNA for the CDR3 is TGTGCTAGTGGTGCCACTTTAGCGGGAAAGTACTTC.

The chain combines TRBV4-2 with TRBJ1-2; TRBD1 matches 9 bases. The germline gives CDR1 LGHNA, CDR2 YNFKEQ. Unmatched junction bases numbered 11, after V lost 2 bases and J lost 4 bases. This CDR3 contains 17 residues. CDR3 sequence: CASSQLRQGVTSYGYTF. The CDR3 DNA is TGTGCCAGCAGCCAACTACGACAGGGGGTGACGAGCTATGGCTACACCTTC.

The rearrangement uses TRBV4-1 and TRBJ2-6; D ambiguous. Germline assignment: CDR1 MGHRA and CDR2 YSYEKL. Trimming removed 2 bases at V and 0 bases at J, with 8 bases between. This CDR3 has 16 residues. The CDR3 loop is CASSQYQVSGANVLTF. CDR3 sequence (DNA): TGCGCCAGCAGCCAATACCAGGTCTCTGGGGCCAACGTCCTGACTTTC.

V is TRBV7-3 and J is TRBJ2-5; D possibly matches TRBD1 or TRBD2 (5 bases each). The germline V and J ends were trimmed by 3 bases and 4 bases, with 9 bases remaining between them. This CDR3 spans 13 amino acids. Germline V gene data show CDR1 as SGHTA and CDR2 as FQGTGA. The CDR3 protein is CASSFGGGETQYF. For the CDR3, the DNA is TGTGCCAGCAGCTTCGGTGGGGGAGAGACCCAGTACTTC. The variable domain in full, with the rest retrieved from reference TRBV7-3 and TRBJ2-5, is GAGVSQTPSNKVTEKGKYVELRCDPISGHTALYWYRQSLGQGPEFLIYFQGTGAADDSGLPNDRFFAVRPEGSVSTLKIQRTERGDSAVYLCASSFGGGETQYFGPGTRLLVL.

The chain joins TRBV7-9 to TRBJ2-5; tentatively, D is TRBD1 (6 bases). CDR3 length: 12 residues. Germline loops: CDR1 SEHNR, CDR2 FQNEAQ (reference sequence). Trimming pared 5 bases from V and 4 bases from J, leaving 8 bases between. CDR3 residues: CASSVGGETQYF. Written as DNA, the CDR3 is TGTGCCAGCAGCGTAGGGGGAGAGACCCAGTACTTC.

The gene calls are TRBV25-1 and TRBJ1-1, with D uncertain. There are 13 residues in the CDR3. With 2 bases removed from V and 1 base from J, the gap between germline ends came to 5 bases. CDR1 and CDR2 (germline): MGHDK, SYGVNS. This chain's CDR3 is CASSEQENTEAFF. The CDR3 DNA is TGTGCCAGCAGTGAACAGGAGAACACTGAAGCTTTCTTT.

The genes are TRBV11-3 and TRBJ2-1, with TRBD2 matching over 13 bases. CDR1 and CDR2 from the germline V gene are SGHNT and YENEEA. The CDR3 runs 17 residues. V lost 2 bases to trimming and J lost 8 bases; unmatched junction nucleotides: 9. In nucleotides, the CDR3 is TGTGCCAGCAGCTTACGCGGTGGGACTAGCGGGATCTATGAGCAGTTCTTC. Protein: CASSLRGGTSGIYEQFF.

The rearrangement joins TRBV19 to TRBJ1-1; 8 bases match TRBD1. Unmatched junction bases numbered 5, after V lost 3 bases and J lost 5 bases. This CDR3 contains 14 residues. From germline, CDR1 is LNHDA and CDR2 SQIVND (reference sequence). The CDR3 bases are TGTGCCAGTAGTATTCAGGGGGCGCGAACTGAAGCTTTCTTT. It is translated as CASSIQGARTEAFF.

V usage is TRBV15 and J usage is TRBJ1-5, with D uncertain. Germline V gene lookup returns CDR1 LNHNV and CDR2 YYDKDF (reference sequence). Trimming cost V 5 bases and J 3 bases, with 11 bases left between them. This CDR3 has 14 residues. This CDR3 reads CATSLRRLNQPQHF. Written as DNA, the CDR3 is TGTGCCACCAGCCTTCGGCGGCTCAATCAGCCCCAGCATTTT. The variable domain in full, with the rest retrieved from reference TRBV15 and TRBJ1-5, is DAMVIQNPRYQVTQFGKPVTLSCSQTLNHNVMYWYQQKSSQAPKLLFHYYDKDFNNEADTPDNFQSRRPNTSFCFLDIRSPGLGDTAMYLCATSLRRLNQPQHFGDGTRLSIL.

The chain joins TRBV12-5 to TRBJ2-2; 10 positions match TRBD2. Germline trimming cut 2 bases from V and 4 bases from J; bases unmatched to any gene: 1. The CDR3 is 15 amino acids. Per germline, CDR1 LGHNT and CDR2 FRNRAP. The CDR3 here is CASGLLAGATGELFF. CDR3 bases: TGTGCTAGTGGTTTGCTAGCGGGAGCCACCGGGGAGCTGTTTTTT.

The chain has TRBV27 and TRBJ2-7, with 8 positions matching TRBD1. The CDR3 covers 15 residues. The germline gives CDR1 MNHEY, CDR2 SMNVEV (reference sequence). With 3 bases clipped from V and 1 base from J, the junction kept 5 bases outside the gene matches. CDR3 sequence reads: CASSLGRGQSYEQYF. Here the CDR3 DNA reads TGTGCCAGCAGTTTGGGCAGGGGGCAATCCTACGAGCAGTACTTC.

Written as DNA, the CDR3 is TGTGCCAGCGCCCGGGGGGGACTAGCAAGCGATACGCAGTATTTT. Translating it yields CASARGGLASDTQYF. The V and J genes are TRBV28 and TRBJ2-3, with 9 bases aligning to TRBD2. The CDR3 has 15 residues. Germline V lookup: CDR1 MDHEN, CDR2 SYDVKM. Trimming cost V 8 bases and J 6 bases; bases outside gene matches: 12.

The genes are TRBV18 and TRBJ1-1; D ambiguous. Trimming took off 2 bases at V and 1 base at J, with 11 bases between the two ends. Germline lookup yields CDR1 KGHSH and CDR2 LQKENI. The CDR3 spans 15 residues. In DNA form, the CDR3 reads TGTGCCAGCTCACCAACAGCGCAAGGGAACACTGAAGCTTTCTTT. Translated, it gives CASSPTAQGNTEAFF.

This chain connects TRBV5-1 to TRBJ1-2, with D possibly TRBD1 on 6 matching bases. With 5 bases removed from V and 2 bases from J, the gap between germline ends came to 13 bases. Germline V CDR1 and CDR2: SGHRS, YFSETQ. This CDR3 is 14 amino acids long. CDR3 sequence: CASSQGPSNYGYTF. In DNA form, the CDR3 reads TGCGCCAGCAGTCAGGGGCCTAGCAACTATGGCTACACCTTC.

In its sample, this clone was seen once. This chain joins TRBV4-3 and TRBJ2-5, with a weak D call TRBD1 (6 bases). Per germline, CDR1 LGHNA and CDR2 YSLEER. V was clipped by 1 base and J by 9 bases, with 15 bases between them. This CDR3 spans 14 amino acids. In DNA, the CDR3 is TGCGCCAGCAGCCAAGGATTGGGGGCTGAGGCCCAGTACTTC. It specifies CASSQGLGAEAQYF.

The chain employs TRBV5-4 and TRBJ2-5, with 10 bases aligning to TRBD2. The V gene end was trimmed by 7 bases and the J gene end by 4 bases; junction bases not matched to a gene: 10. Germline V gene lookup returns CDR1 SGHNT and CDR2 YYREEE (reference sequence). The CDR3 runs 15 residues. The CDR3 coding sequence is TGTGCCAGCTCTCCTCCGCTAGCGGGAGCAGAGACCCAGTACTTC. This gives the protein CASSPPLAGAETQYF.